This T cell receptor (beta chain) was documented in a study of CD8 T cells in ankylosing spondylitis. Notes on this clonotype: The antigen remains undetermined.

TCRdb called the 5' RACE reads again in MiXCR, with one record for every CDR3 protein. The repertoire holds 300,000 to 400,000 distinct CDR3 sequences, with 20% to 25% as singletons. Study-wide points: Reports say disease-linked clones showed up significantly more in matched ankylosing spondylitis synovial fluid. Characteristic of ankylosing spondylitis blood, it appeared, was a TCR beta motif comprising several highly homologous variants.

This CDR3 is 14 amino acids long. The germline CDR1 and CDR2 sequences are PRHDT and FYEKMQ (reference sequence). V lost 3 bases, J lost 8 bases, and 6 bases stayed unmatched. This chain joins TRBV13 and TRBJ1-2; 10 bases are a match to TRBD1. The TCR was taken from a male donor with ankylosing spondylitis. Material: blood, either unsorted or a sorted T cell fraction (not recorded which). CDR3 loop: CASSLSGTGVGYTF. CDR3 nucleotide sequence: TGTGCCAGCAGCTTGTCCGGGACAGGGGTCGGCTACACCTTC. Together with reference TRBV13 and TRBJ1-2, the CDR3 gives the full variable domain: AAGVIQSPRHLIKEKRETATLKCYPIPRHDTVYWYQQGPGQDPQFLISFYEKMQSDKGSIPDRFSAQQFSDYHSELNMSSLELGDSALYFCASSLSGTGVGYTFGSGTRLTVV.